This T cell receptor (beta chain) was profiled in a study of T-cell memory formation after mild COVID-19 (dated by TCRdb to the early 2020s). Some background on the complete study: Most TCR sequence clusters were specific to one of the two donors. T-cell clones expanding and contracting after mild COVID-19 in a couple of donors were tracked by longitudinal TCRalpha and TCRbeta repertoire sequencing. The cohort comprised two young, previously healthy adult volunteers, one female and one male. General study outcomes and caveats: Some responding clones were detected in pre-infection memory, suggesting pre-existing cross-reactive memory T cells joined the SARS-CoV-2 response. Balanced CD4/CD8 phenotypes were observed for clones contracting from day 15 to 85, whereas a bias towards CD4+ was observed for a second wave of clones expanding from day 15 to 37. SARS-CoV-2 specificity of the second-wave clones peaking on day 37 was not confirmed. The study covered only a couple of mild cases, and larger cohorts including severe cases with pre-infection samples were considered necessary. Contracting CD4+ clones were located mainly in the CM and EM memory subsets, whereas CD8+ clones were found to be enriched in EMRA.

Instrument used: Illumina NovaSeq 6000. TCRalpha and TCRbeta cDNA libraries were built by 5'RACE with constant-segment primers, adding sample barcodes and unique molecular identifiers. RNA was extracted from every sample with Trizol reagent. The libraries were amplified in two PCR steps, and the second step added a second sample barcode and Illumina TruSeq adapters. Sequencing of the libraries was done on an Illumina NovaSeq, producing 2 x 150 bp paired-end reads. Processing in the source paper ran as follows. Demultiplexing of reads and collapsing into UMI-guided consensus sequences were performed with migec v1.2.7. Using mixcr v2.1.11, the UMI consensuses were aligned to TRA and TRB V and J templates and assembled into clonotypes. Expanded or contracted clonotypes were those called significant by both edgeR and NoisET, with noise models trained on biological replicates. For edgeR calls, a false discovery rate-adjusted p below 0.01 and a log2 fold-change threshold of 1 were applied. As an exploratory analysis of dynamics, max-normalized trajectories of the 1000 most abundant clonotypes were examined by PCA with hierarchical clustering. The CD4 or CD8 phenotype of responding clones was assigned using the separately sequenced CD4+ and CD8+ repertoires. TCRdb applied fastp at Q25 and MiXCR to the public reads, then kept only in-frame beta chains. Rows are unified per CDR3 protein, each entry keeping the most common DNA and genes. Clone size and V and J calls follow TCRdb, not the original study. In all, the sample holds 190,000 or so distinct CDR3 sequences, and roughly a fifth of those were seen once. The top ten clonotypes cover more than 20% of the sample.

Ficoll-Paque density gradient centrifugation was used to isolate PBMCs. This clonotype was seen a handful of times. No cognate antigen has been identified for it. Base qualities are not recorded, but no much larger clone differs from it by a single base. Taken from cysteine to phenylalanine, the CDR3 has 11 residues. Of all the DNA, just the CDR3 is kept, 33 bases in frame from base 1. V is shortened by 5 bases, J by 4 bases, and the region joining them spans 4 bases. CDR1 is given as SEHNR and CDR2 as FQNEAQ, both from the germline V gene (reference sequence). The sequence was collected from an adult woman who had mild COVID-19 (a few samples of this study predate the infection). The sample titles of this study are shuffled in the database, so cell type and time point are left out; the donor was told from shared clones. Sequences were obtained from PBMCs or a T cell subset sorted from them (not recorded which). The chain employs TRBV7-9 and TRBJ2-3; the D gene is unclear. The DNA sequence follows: TGTGCCAGCAGCCCGGCAGATACGCAGTATTTT. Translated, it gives CASSPADTQYF.